This T cell receptor (beta chain) was captured in a study of blood T cell repertoires in COVID-19. From germline, CDR1 is WSHSY and CDR2 SAAADI. The CDR3 sequence is 15 residues long. Between the trimmed V and J ends, which lost 10 bases and 0 bases, there was a span of 16 bases. Assay used: immunoSEQ multiplex PCR; TCRdb lists only in-frame clones, some missing. The repertoire holds over 90,000 clones, with 84% as singletons. The TCR was taken from a man in his forties with active or convalescent COVID-19. The sequenced sample was peripheral blood. The chain combines TRBV10-2 with TRBJ1-5; D might be TRBD1 (6 bases). The CDR3 DNA sequence: TGCGCCACCCGGGGGGGGGCAGGTAGCAATCAGCCCCAGCATTTT. Protein product: CATRGGAGSNQPQHF.